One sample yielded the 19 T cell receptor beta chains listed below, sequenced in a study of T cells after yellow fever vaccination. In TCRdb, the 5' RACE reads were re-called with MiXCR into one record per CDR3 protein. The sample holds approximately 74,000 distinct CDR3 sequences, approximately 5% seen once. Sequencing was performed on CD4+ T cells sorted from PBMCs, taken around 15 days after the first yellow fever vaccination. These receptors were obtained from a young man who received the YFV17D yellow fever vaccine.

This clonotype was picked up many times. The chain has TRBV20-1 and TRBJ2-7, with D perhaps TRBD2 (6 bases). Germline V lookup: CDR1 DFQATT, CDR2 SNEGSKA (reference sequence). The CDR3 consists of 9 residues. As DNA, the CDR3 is TGCAGTGCTAGGGGGGACTTTAACGTC. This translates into CSARGDFNV.

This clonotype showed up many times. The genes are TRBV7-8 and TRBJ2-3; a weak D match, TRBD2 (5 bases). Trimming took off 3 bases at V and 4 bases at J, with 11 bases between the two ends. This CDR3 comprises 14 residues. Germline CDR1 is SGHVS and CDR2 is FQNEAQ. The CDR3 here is CASSLSLAADTQYF. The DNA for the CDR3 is TGTGCCAGCAGCTTGAGTCTAGCCGCAGATACGCAGTATTTT.

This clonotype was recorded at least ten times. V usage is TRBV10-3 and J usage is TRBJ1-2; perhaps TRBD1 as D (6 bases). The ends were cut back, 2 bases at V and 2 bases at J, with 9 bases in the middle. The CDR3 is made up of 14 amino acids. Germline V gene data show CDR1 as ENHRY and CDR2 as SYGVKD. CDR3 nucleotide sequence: TGTGCCATCAGTGAGGGGGGGGGCAACTATGGCTACACCTTC. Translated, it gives CAISEGGGNYGYTF.

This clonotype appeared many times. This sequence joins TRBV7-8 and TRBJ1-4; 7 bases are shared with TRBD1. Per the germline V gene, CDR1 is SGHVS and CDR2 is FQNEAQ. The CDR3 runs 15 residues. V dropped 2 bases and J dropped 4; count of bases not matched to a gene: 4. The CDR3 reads CASSLMGQFNEKLFF. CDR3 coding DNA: TGTGCCAGCAGCTTAATGGGACAGTTTAATGAAAAACTGTTTTTT.

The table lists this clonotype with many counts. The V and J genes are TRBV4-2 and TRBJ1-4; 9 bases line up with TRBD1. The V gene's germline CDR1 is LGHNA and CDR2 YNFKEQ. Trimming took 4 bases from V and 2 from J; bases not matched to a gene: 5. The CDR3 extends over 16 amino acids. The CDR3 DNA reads TGTGCCAGCAGCCTACAGGGGGCGGCCACTAATGAAAAACTGTTTTTT. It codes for CASSLQGAATNEKLFF.

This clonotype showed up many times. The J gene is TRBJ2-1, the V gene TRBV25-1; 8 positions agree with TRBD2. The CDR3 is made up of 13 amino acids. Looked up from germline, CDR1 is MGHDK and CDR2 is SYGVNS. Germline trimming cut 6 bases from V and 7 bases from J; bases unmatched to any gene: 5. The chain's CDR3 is CASRGAGVNEQFF. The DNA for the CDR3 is TGTGCCAGCAGAGGAGCGGGGGTGAATGAGCAGTTCTTC.

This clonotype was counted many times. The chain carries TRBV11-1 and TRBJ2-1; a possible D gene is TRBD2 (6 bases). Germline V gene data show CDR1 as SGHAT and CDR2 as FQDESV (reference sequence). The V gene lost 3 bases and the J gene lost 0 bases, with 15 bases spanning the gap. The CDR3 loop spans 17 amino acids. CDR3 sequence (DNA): TGTGCCAGCAGCTTCGGAGGGATCGTGAGCTCCTACAATGAGCAGTTCTTC. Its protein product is CASSFGGIVSSYNEQFF.

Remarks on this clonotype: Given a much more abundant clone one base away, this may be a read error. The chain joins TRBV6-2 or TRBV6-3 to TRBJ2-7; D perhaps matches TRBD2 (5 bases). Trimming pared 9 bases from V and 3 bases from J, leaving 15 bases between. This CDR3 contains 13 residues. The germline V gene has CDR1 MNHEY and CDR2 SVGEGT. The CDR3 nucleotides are TGTGCCAGAAGTCGCTCGAGGGACTACGAGCAGTACGTC. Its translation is CARSRSRDYEQYV.

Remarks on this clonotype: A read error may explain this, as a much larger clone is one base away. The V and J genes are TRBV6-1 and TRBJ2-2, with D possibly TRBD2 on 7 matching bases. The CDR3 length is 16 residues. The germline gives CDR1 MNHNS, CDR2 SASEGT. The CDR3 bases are TGTGCCAGCAGTCTCGGAGGGGGGGCCTACACCGAGGAGCTGTTTTTT. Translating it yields CASSLGGGAYTEELFF.

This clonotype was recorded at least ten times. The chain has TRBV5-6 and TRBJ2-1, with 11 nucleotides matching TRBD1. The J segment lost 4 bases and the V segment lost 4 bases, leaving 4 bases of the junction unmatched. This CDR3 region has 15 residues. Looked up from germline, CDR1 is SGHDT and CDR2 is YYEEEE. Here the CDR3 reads CASSKGQGVYNEQFF. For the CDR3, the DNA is TGTGCCAGCAGCAAGGGACAGGGGGTGTACAATGAGCAGTTCTTC.

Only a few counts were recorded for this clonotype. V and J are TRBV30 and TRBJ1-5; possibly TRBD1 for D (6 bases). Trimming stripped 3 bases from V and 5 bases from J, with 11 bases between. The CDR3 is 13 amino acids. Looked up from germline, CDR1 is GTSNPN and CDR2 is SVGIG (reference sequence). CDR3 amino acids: CAWSPEGDQPQHF. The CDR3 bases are TGTGCCTGGAGCCCCGAGGGGGATCAGCCCCAGCATTTT.

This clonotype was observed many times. The CDR3 sequence: CASRPQGGGYTF. As DNA, the CDR3 is TGTGCCAGCAGGCCTCAGGGCGGCGGCTACACCTTC. The chain recombines TRBV6-5 with TRBJ1-2, with a weak D call TRBD1 (5 bases). Trimming pared 6 bases from V and 8 bases from J, leaving 13 bases between. Per the germline V gene, CDR1 is MNHEY and CDR2 is SVGAGI. The CDR3 is 12 residues long.

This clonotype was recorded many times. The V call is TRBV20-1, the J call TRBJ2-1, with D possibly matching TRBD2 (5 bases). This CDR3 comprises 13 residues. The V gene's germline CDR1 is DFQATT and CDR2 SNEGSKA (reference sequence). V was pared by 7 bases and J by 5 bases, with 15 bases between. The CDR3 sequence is CSGLGLFHNEQFF. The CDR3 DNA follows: TGCAGTGGACTTGGACTTTTCCACAATGAGCAGTTCTTC.

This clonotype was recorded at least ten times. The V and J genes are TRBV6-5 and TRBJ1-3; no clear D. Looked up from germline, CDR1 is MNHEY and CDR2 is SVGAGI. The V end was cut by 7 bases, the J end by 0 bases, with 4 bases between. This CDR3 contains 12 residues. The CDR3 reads CASTGSGNTIYF. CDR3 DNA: TGTGCCAGCACCGGCTCTGGAAACACCATATATTTT.

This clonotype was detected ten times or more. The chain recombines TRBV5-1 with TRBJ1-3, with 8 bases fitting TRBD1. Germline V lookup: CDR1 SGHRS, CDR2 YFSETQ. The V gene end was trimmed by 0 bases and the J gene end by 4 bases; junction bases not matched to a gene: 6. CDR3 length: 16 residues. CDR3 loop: CASSLVGTGAGNTIYF. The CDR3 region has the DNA TGCGCCAGCAGCTTGGTCGGGACAGGAGCCGGAAACACCATATATTTT.

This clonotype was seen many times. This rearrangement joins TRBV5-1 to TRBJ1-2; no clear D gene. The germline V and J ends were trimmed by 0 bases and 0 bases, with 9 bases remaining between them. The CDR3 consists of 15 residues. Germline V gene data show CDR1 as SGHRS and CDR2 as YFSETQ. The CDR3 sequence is CASSLDQPTNYGYTF. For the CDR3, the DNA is TGCGCCAGCAGCTTGGACCAGCCAACTAACTATGGCTACACCTTC. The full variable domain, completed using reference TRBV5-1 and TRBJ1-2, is KAGVTQTPRYLIKTRGQQVTLSCSPISGHRSVSWYQQTPGQGLQFLFEYFSETQRNKGNFPGRFSGRQFSNSRSEMNVSTLELGDSALYLCASSLDQPTNYGYTFGSGTRLTVV.

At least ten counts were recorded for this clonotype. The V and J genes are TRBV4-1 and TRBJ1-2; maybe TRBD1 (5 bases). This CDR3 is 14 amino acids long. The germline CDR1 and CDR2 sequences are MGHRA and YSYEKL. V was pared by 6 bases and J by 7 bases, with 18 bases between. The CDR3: CASRDPVRGSGYTF. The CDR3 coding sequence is TGCGCCAGCAGGGACCCAGTGAGGGGCAGTGGCTACACCTTC.

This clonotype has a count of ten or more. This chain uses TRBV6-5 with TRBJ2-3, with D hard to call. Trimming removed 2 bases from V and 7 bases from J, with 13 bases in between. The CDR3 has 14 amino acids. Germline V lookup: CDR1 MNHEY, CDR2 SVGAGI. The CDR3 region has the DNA TGTGCCAGCAGTTACCGTCCCTGGTCCTATACGCAGTATTTT. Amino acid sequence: CASSYRPWSYTQYF.

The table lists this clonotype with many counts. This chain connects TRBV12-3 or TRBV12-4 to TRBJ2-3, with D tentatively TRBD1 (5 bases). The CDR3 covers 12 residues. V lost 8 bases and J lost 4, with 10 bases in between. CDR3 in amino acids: CASEGEADTQYF. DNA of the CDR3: TGTGCCAGCGAAGGGGAAGCAGATACGCAGTATTTT.